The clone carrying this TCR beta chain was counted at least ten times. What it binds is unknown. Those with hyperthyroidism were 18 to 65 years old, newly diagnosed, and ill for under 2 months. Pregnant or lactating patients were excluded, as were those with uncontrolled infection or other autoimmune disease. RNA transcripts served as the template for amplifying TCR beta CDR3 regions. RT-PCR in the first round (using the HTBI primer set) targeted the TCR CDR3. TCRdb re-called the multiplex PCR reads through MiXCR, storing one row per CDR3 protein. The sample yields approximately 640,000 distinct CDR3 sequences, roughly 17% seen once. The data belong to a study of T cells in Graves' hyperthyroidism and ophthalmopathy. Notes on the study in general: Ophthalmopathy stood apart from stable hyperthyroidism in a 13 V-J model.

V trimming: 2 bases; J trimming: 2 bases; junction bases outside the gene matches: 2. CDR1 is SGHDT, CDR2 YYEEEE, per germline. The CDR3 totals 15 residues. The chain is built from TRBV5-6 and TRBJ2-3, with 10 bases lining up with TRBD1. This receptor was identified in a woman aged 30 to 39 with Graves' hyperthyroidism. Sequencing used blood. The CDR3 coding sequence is TGTGCCAGCAGCTTTGGGACAGGGGTCACAGATACGCAGTATTTT. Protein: CASSFGTGVTDTQYF. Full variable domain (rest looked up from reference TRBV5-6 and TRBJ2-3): DAGVTQSPTHLIKTRGQQVTLRCSPKSGHDTVSWYQQALGQGPQFIFQYYEEEERQRGNFPDRFSGHQFPNYSSELNVNALLLGDSALYLCASSFGTGVTDTQYFGPGTRLTVL.